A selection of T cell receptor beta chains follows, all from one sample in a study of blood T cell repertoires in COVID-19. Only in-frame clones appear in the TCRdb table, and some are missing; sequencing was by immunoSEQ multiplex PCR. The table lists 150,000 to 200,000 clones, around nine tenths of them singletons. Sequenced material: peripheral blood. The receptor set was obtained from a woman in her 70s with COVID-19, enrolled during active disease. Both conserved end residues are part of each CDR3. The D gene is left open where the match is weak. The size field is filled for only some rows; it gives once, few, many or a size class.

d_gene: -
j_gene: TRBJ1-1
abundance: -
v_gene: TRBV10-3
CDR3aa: CAISFQGGPAEAFF
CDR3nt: TGTGCCATCAGCTTTCAAGGAGGGCCGGCTGAAGCTTTCTTT

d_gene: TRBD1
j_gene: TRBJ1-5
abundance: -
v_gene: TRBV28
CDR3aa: CASTPAGTGNQPQHF
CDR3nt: TGTGCCAGCACCCCTGCCGGGACAGGGAATCAGCCCCAGCATTTT

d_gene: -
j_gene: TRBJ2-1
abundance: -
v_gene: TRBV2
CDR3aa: CASSGRRSSYNEQFF
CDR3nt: TGTGCCAGCAGTGGCAGGCGATCCTCCTACAATGAGCAGTTCTTC

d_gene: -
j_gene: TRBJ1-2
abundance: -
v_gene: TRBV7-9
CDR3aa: CASSLGLGERGYTF
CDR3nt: TGTGCCAGCAGCTTAGGTTTAGGGGAACGGGGCTACACCTTC

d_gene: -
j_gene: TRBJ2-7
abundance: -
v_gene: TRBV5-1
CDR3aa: CASSLDGLFYEQYF
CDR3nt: TGCGCCAGCAGCTTGGACGGTCTTTTCTACGAGCAGTACTTC

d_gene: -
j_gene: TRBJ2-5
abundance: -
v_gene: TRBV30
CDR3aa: CAWSPKQTQYF
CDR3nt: TGTGCCTGGAGTCCAAAGCAGACCCAGTACTTC

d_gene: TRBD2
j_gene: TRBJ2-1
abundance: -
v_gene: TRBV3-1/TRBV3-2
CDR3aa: CASSQIFTSGSYNEQFF
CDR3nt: TGTGCCAGCAGCCAAATCTTCACTAGCGGATCCTACAATGAGCAGTTCTTC

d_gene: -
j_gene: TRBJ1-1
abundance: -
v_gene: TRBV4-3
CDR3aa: CASSQINQGNTEAFF
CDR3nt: TGCGCCAGCAGCCAAATCAACCAGGGGAACACTGAAGCTTTCTTT

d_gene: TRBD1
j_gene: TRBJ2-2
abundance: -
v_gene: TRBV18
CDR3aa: CASSPPRTGFTGELFF
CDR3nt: TGTGCCAGCTCACCACCCCGGACAGGCTTCACCGGGGAGCTGTTTTTT

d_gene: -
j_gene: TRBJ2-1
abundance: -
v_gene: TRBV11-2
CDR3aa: CASSFTEFNEQFF
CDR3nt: TGTGCCAGCAGCTTCACGGAGTTCAATGAGCAGTTCTTC

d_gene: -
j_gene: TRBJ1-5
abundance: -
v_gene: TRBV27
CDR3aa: CASSLARSQPQHF
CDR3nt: TGTGCCAGCAGTCTTGCTCGGAGTCAGCCCCAGCATTTT

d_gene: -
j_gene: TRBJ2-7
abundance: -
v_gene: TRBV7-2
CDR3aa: CASSLTPGAGTYEQYF
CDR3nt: TGTGCCAGCAGCTTAACCCCAGGGGCCGGCACCTACGAGCAGTACTTC

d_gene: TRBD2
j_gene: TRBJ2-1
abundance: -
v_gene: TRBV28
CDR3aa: CASSLRASGRRNEQFF
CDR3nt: TGTGCCAGCAGTTTAAGAGCTAGCGGGAGGAGGAATGAGCAGTTCTTC

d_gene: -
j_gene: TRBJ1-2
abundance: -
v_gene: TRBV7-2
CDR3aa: CASTLVGVATYGYTF
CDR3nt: TGTGCCAGCACCTTAGTAGGGGTAGCCACGTATGGCTACACCTTC

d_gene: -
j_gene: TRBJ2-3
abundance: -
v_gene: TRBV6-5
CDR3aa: CASSLGEGADTQYF
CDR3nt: TGTGCCAGCAGTTTGGGGGAGGGGGCAGATACGCAGTATTTT

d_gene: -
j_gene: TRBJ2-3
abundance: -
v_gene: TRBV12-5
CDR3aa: CASGSPPQGTTDTQYF
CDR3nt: TGTGCTAGTGGTTCGCCCCCTCAGGGGACCACAGATACGCAGTATTTT

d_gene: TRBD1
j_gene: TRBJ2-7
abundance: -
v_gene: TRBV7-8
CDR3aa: CASSSHSSTGIPYEQYF
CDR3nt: TGTGCCAGCAGCTCGCATAGTTCGACAGGGATCCCCTACGAGCAGTACTTC

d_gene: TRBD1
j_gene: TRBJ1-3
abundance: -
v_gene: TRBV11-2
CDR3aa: CAEGQGAIGNTIYF
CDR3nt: TGTGCCGAAGGACAGGGGGCCATCGGAAACACCATATATTTT

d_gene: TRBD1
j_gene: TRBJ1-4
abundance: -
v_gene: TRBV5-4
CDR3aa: CATTGLGEKLFF
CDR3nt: TGTGCGACGACAGGGCTCGGTGAAAAACTGTTTTTT

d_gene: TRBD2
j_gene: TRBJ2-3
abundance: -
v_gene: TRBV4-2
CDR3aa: CASSQTSGISSTDTQYF
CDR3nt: TGTGCCAGCAGCCAGACTAGCGGGATCAGTAGCACAGATACGCAGTATTTT

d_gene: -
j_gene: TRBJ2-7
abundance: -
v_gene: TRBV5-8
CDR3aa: CASSLWESSYEQYF
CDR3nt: TGTGCCAGCAGCTTGTGGGAGAGTTCCTACGAGCAGTACTTC

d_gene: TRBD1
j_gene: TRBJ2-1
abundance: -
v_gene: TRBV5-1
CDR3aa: CASSLDGTGGLSSYNEQFF
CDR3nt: TGCGCCAGCAGCTTGGACGGGACAGGGGGCTTGAGCTCCTACAATGAGCAGTTCTTC

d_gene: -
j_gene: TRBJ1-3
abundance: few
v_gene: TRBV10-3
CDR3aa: CAISGGGDTIYF
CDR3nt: TGTGCCATCAGTGGCGGAGGTGACACCATATATTTT

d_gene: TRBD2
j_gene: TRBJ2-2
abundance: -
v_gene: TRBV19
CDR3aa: CASSKRGSSTGELFF
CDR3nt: TGTGCCAGTAGCAAGCGGGGGTCGAGTACCGGGGAGCTGTTTTTT

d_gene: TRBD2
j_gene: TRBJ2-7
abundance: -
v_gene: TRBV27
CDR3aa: CASSASGGYHGEQYF
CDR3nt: TGTGCCAGCAGTGCTAGCGGGGGATACCATGGCGAGCAGTACTTC

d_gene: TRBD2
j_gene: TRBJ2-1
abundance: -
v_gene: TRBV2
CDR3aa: CASSVRTSVRFF
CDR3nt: TGTGCCAGCAGTGTAAGGACTAGTGTCAGATTCTTC

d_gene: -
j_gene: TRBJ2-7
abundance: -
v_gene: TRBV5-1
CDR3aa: CASSLRAGADEQYF
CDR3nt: TGCGCCAGCAGCTTGAGGGCAGGGGCGGACGAGCAGTACTTC

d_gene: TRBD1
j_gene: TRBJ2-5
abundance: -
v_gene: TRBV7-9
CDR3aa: CASSPTGAGETQYF
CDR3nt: TGTGCCAGCAGCCCCACAGGGGCCGGGGAGACCCAGTACTTC

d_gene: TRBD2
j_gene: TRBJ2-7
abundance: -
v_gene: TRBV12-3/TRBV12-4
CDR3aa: CASSRLAGEQYF
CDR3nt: TGTGCCAGCAGTCGACTAGCAGGCGAGCAGTACTTC

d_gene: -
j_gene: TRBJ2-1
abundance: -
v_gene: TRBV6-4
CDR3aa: CASSELVAPYNEQFF
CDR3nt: TGTGCCAGCAGTGAATTGGTAGCCCCCTACAATGAGCAGTTCTTC

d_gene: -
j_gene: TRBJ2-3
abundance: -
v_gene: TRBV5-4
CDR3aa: CASSLGSGSGTDTQYF
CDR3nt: TGTGCCAGCAGCTTGGGTTCCGGGAGTGGGACAGATACGCAGTATTTT

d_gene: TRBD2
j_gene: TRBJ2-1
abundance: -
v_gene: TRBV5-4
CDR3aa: CASSHGLAGGYNEQFF
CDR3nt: TGTGCCAGCAGCCACGGACTAGCGGGAGGCTACAATGAGCAGTTCTTC

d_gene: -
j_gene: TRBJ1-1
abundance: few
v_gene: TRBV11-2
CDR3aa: CASSLVAVNTEAFF
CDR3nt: TGTGCCAGCAGCTTAGTTGCAGTCAACACTGAAGCTTTCTTT

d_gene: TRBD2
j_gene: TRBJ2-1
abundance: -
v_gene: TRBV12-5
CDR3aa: CASGLVLIAGGVEQFF
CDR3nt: TGTGCTAGTGGTTTGGTACTTATAGCGGGAGGGGTTGAGCAGTTCTTC

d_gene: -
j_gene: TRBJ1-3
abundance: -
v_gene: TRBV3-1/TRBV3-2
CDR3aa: CASSQEASGNTIYF
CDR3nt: TGTGCCAGCAGCCAAGAGGCCTCCGGAAACACCATATATTTT

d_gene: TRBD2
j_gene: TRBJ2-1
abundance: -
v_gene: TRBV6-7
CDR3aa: CASSFPPFRTSGISGGNEQFF
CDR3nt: TGTGCCAGCAGTTTCCCCCCCTTTAGGACTAGCGGGATCTCAGGGGGGAATGAGCAGTTCTTC

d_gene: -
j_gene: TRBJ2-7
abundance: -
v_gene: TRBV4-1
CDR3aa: CASSQSTGSYEQYF
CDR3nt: TGCGCCAGCAGCCAAAGCACAGGGTCCTACGAGCAGTACTTC

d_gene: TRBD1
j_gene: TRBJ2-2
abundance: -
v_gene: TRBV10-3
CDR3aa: CAIRGQGPTGELFF
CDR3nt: TGTGCCATCAGAGGACAGGGCCCCACCGGGGAGCTGTTTTTT

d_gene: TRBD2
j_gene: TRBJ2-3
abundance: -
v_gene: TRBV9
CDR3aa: CASSPGTSPRADTQYF
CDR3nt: TGTGCCAGCAGCCCAGGGACTAGCCCCCGCGCAGATACGCAGTATTTT

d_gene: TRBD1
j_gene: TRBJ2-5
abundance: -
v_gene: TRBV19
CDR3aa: CASSKGTASQETQYF
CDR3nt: TGTGCCAGTAGTAAAGGGACAGCTAGCCAAGAGACCCAGTACTTC

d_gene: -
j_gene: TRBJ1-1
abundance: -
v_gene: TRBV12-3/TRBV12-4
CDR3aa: CASSTVTEAFF
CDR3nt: TGTGCCAGCAGTACAGTTACTGAAGCTTTCTTT

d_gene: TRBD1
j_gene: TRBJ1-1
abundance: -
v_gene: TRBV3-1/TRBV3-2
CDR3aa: CASSPTGGANTEAFF
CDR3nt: TGTGCCAGCAGTCCAACAGGGGGCGCTAACACTGAAGCTTTCTTT

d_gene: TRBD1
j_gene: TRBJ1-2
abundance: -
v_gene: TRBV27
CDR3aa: CASFKQGASGYTF
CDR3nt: TGTGCCAGCTTCAAACAGGGGGCGAGTGGCTACACCTTC

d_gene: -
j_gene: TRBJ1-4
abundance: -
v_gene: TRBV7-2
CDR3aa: CASSLGVSVAGEKLFF
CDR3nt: TGTGCCAGCAGCTTAGGGGTGTCGGTGGCGGGTGAAAAACTGTTTTTT

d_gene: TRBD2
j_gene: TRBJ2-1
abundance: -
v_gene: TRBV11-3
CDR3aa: CASSLGTSDYNEQFF
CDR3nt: TGTGCCAGCAGCTTAGGGACTAGCGACTACAATGAGCAGTTCTTC

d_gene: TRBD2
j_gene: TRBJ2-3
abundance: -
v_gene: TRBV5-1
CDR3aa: CASKGLAGPDTQYF
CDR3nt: TGCGCCAGCAAGGGACTAGCGGGACCTGATACGCAGTATTTT

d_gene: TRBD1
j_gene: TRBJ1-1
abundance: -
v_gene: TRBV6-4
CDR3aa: CASSETGGHTEAFF
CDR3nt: TGTGCCAGCAGTGAAACAGGGGGCCACACTGAAGCTTTCTTT

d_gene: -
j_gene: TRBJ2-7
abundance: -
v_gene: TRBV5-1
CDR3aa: CASRSQTSSYEQYF
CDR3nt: TGCGCCAGCAGGTCCCAGACAAGCTCCTACGAGCAGTACTTC

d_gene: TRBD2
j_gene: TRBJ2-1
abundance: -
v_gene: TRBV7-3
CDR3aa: CASSSTSSYEQFF
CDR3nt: TGTGCCAGCAGCTCGACTAGCTCATATGAGCAGTTCTTC

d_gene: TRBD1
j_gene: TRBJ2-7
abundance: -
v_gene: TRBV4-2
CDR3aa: CASSTRTGTGVEQYF
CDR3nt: TGTGCCAGCAGCACACGGACGGGGACAGGGGTGGAGCAGTACTTC

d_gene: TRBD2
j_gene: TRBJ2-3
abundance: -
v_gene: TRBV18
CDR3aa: CASSPQGRGSAQYF
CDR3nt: TGTGCCAGCTCACCACAAGGGCGGGGGAGTGCGCAGTATTTT

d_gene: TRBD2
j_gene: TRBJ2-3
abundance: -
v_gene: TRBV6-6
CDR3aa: CASTRLADADTQYF
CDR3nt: TGTGCCAGCACCCGACTAGCGGACGCAGATACGCAGTATTTT